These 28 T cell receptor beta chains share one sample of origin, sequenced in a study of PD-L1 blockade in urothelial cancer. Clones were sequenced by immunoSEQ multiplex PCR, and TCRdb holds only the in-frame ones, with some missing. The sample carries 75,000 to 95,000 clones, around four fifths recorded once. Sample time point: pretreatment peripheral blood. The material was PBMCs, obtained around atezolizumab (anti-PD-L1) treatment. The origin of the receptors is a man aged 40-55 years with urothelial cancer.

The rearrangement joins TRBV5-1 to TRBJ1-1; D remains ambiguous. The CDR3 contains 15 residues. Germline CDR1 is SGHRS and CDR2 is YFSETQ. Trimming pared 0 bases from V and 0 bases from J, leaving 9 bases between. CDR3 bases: TGCGCCAGCAGCTTGGCGGCGGGGATGAACACTGAAGCTTTCTTT. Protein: CASSLAAGMNTEAFF. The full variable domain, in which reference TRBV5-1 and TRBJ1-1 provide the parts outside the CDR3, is KAGVTQTPRYLIKTRGQQVTLSCSPISGHRSVSWYQQTPGQGLQFLFEYFSETQRNKGNFPGRFSGRQFSNSRSEMNVSTLELGDSALYLCASSLAAGMNTEAFFGQGTRLTVV.

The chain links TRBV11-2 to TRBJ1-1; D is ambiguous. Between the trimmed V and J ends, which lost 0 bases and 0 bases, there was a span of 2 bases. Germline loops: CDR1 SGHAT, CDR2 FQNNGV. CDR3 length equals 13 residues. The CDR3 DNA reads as TGTGCCAGCAGCTTAGATATGAACACTGAAGCTTTCTTT. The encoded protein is CASSLDMNTEAFF.

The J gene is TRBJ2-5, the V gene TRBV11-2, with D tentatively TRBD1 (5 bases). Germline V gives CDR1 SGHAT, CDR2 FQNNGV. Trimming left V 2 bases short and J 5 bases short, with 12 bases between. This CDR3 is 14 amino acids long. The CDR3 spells CASSLQGSRETQYF. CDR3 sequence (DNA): TGTGCCAGCAGCTTACAGGGCTCAAGGGAGACCCAGTACTTC.

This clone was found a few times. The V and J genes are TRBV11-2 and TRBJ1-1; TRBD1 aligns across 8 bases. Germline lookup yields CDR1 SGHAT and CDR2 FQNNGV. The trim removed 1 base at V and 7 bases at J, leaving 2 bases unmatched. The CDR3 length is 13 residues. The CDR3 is CASSLVQGGEAFF. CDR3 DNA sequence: TGTGCCAGCAGCTTAGTACAGGGGGGTGAAGCTTTCTTT.

DNA for the CDR3: TGTGCCAGCAGCTTGGGGGGGATCCACGAGCAGTACTTC. Residues: CASSLGGIHEQYF. The chain carries TRBV11-2 and TRBJ2-7; 7 nucleotides agree with TRBD2. J gave up 5 bases and V 3 bases, and 4 bases lay outside the gene matches. The CDR3 has 13 residues. Germline-derived CDR1 and CDR2 are SGHAT and FQNNGV.

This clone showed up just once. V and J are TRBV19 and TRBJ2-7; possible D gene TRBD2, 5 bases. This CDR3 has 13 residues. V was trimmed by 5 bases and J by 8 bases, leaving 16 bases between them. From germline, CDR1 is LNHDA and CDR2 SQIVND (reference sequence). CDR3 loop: CASSPLSSGKQYF. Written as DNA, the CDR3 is TGTGCCAGTAGTCCCCTATCTTCGGGGAAGCAGTACTTC.

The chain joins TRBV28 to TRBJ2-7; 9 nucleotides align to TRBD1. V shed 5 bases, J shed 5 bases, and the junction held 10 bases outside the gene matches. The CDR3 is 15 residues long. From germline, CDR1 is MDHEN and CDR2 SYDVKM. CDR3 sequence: CASSGPGQGIHEQYF. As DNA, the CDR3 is TGTGCCAGCAGTGGGCCGGGACAGGGTATCCACGAGCAGTACTTC.

CDR3 sequence reads: CATRGGLAVFNEQFF. In DNA, the CDR3 is TGTGCCACCCGAGGGGGGCTAGCGGTATTCAATGAGCAGTTCTTC. This rearrangement joins TRBV6-5 to TRBJ2-1; perhaps TRBD2 as D (7 bases). V was cut by 10 bases and J by 6 bases, with 22 bases left in between. This CDR3 region has 15 residues. The germline gives CDR1 MNHEY, CDR2 SVGAGI.

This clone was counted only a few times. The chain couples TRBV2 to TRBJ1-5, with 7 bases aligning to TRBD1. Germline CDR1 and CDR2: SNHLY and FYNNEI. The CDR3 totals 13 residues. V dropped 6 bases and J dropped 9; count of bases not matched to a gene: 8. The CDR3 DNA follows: TGTGCCAGCAGAGAGGGGGCTCGGCGGCCCCAGCATTTT. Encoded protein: CASREGARRPQHF.

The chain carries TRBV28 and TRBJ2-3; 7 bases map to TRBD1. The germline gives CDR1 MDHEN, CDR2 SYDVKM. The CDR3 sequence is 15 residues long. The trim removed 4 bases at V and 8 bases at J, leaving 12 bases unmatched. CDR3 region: CASSSAGGASGTQYF. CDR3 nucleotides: TGTGCCAGCAGTTCTGCAGGGGGAGCATCGGGTACGCAGTATTTT.

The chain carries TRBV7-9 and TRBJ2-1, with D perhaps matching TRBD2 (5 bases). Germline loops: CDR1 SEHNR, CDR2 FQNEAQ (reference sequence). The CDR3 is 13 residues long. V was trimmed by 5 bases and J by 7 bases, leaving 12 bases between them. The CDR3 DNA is TGTGCCAGCAGCCCGGTCGGGGAAAATGAGCAGTTCTTC. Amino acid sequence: CASSPVGENEQFF.

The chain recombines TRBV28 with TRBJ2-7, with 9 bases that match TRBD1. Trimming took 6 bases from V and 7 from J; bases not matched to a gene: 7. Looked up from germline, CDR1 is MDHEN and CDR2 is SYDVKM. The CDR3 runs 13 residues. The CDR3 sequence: CASSQGQGREQYF. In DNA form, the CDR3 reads TGTGCCAGCAGCCAAGGACAGGGGAGGGAGCAGTACTTC.

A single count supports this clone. This CDR3 reads CASSEEAGGAANEKLFF. CDR3 nucleotide sequence: TGTGCCAGCAGTGAAGAGGCGGGAGGCGCAGCTAATGAAAAACTGTTTTTT. The chain employs TRBV6-1 and TRBJ1-4, with D hard to call. CDR3 length: 17 amino acids. Germline V gives CDR1 MNHNS, CDR2 SASEGT. Between the trimmed V and J ends, which lost 1 base and 3 bases, there was a span of 15 bases.

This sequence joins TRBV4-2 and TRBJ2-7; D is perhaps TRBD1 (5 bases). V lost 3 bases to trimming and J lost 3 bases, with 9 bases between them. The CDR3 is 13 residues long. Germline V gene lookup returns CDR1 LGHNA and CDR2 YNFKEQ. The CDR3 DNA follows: TGTGCCAGCAGCCAGGGCGACAGCTACGAGCAGTACTTC. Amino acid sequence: CASSQGDSYEQYF.

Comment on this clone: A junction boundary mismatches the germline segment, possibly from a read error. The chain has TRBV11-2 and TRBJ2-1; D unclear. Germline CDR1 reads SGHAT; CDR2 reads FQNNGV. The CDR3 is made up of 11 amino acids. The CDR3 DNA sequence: TGTGCCAGCAGCTTCTACGATGAGCAGTTCTTC. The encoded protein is CASSFYDEQFF. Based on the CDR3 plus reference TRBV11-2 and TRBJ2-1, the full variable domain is EAGVAQSPRYKIIEKRQSVAFWCNPISGHATLYWYQQILGQGPKLLIQFQNNGVVDDSQLPKDRFSAERLKGVDSTLKIQPAKLEDSAVYLCASSFYDEQFFGPGTRLTVL.

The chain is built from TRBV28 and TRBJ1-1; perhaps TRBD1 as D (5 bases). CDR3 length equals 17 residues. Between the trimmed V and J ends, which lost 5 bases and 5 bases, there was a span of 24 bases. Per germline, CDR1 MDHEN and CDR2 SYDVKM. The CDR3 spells CASSVPGLRKRGTEAFF. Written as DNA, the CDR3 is TGTGCCAGCAGTGTCCCGGGACTCCGAAAGAGGGGAACTGAAGCTTTCTTT. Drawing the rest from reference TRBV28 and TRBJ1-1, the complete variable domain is DVKVTQSSRYLVKRTGEKVFLECVQDMDHENMFWYRQDPGLGLRLIYFSYDVKMKEKGDIPEGYSVSREKKERFSLILESASTNQTSMYLCASSVPGLRKRGTEAFFGQGTRLTVV.

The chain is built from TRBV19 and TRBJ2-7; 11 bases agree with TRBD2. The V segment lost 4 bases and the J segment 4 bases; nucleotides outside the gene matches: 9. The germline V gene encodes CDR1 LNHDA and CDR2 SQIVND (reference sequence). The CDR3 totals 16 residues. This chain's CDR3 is CASSSHLTSGRYEQYF. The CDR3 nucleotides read TGTGCCAGTAGTAGCCACTTAACTAGCGGGAGATACGAGCAGTACTTC. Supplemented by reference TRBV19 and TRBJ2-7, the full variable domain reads DGGITQSPKYLFRKEGQNVTLSCEQNLNHDAMYWYRQDPGQGLRLIYYSQIVNDFQKGDIAEGYSVSREKKESFPLTVTSAQKNPTAFYLCASSSHLTSGRYEQYFGPGTRLTVT.

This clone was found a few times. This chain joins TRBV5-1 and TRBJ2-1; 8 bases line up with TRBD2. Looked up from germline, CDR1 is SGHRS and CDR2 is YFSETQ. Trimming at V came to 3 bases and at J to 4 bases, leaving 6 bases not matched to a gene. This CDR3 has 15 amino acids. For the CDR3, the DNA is TGCGCCAGCAGCTCCACGGGACTAGAATACAATGAGCAGTTCTTC. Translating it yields CASSSTGLEYNEQFF.

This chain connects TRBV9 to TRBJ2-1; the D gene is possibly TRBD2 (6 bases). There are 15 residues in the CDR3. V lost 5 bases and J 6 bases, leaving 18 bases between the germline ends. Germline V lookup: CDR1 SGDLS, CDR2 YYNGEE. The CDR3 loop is CASSPGTLAGNEQFF. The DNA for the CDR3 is TGTGCCAGCAGTCCCGGGACTCTGGCAGGCAATGAGCAGTTCTTC.

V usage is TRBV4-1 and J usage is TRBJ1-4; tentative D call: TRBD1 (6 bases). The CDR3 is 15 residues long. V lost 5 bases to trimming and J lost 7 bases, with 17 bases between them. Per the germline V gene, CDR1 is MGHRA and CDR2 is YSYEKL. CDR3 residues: CASSAAGGRFEKLFF. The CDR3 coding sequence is TGCGCCAGCAGCGCCGCCGGGGGGCGTTTTGAAAAACTGTTTTTT.

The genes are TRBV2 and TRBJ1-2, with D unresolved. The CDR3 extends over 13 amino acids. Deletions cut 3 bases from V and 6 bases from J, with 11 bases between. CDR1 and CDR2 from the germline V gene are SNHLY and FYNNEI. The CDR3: CASSEEQTHGYTF. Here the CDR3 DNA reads TGTGCCAGCAGTGAGGAACAGACCCATGGCTACACCTTC.

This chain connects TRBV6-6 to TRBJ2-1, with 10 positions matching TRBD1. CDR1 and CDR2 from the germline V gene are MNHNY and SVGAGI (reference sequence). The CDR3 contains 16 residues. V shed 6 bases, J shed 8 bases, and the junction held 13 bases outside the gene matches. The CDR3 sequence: CASRDVTGQGFYEQFF. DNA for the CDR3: TGTGCCAGCAGAGACGTTACGGGACAGGGGTTCTATGAGCAGTTCTTC.

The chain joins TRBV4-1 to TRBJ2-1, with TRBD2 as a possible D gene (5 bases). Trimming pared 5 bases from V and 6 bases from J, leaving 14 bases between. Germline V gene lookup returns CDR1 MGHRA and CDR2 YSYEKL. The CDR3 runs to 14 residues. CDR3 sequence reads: CASSAETGVNEQFF. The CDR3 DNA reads TGCGCCAGCAGCGCGGAAACCGGGGTCAATGAGCAGTTCTTC.

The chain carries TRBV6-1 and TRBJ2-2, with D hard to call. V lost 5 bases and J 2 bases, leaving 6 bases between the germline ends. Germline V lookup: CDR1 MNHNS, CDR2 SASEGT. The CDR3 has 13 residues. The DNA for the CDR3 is TGTGCCAGCAGTCTAGGTAACACCGGGGAGCTGTTTTTT. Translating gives CASSLGNTGELFF.

The CDR3 bases are TGTGCCAGCAGTGATACCCTAGCGGACTTACAAGAGACCCAGTACTTC. This encodes CASSDTLADLQETQYF. The V and J genes are TRBV6-1 and TRBJ2-5; TRBD2 matches at 7 bases. The CDR3 runs 16 residues. Germline trimming cut 3 bases from V and 2 bases from J; bases unmatched to any gene: 9. Germline lookup yields CDR1 MNHNS and CDR2 SASEGT.

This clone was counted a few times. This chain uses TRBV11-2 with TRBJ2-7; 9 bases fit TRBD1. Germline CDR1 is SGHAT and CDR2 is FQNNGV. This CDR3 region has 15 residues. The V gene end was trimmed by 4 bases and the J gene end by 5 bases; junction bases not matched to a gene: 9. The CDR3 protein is CASSSLRDRVHEQYF. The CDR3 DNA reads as TGTGCCAGCAGCTCGCTTAGGGACAGGGTCCACGAGCAGTACTTC.

The CDR3 DNA reads as TGTGCCAGCAGCTTAGGTTCTTTACTAGCGGAGCAAGAGACCCAGTACTTC. Encoded protein: CASSLGSLLAEQETQYF. The V call is TRBV7-2, the J call TRBJ2-5; 8 nucleotides align to TRBD2. With 1 base clipped from V and 2 bases from J, the junction kept 9 bases outside the gene matches. The CDR3 is 17 amino acids. Germline CDR1 and CDR2: SGHTA and FQGNSA.

CDR3 loop: CASSGLRDSSYNEQFF. DNA for the CDR3: TGTGCCAGCAGTGGCCTCCGGGACAGCTCCTACAATGAGCAGTTCTTC. The chain is built from TRBV6-1 and TRBJ2-1, with 7 bases fitting TRBD1. V dropped 4 bases and J dropped 0; count of bases not matched to a gene: 6. Germline assignment: CDR1 MNHNS and CDR2 SASEGT. CDR3 length equals 16 residues.